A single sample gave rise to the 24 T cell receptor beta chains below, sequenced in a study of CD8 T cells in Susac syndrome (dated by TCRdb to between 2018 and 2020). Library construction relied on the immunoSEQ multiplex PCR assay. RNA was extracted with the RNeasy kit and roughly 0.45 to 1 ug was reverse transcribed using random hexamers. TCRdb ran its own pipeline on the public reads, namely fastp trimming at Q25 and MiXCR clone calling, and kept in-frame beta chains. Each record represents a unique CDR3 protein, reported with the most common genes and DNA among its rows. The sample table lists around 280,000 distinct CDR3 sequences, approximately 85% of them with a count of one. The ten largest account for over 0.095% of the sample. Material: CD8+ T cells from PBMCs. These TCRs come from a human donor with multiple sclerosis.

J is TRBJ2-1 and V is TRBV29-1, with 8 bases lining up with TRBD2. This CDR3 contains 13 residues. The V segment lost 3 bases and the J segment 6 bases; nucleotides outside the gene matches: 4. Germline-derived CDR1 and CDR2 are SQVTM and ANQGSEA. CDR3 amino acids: CSVDAGGPNEQFF. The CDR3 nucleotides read TGCAGCGTTGATGCGGGAGGCCCCAATGAGCAGTTCTTC.

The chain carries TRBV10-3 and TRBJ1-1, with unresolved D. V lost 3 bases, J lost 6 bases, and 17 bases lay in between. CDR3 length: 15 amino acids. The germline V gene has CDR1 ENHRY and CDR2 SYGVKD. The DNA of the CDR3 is TGTGCCATCAGTGATGCTACCCCAGCTATCGCTGAAGCTTTCTTT. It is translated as CAISDATPAIAEAFF.

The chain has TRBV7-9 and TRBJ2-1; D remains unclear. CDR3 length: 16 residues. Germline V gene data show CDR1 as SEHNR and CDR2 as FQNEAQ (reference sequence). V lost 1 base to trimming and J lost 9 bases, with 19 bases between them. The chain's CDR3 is CASSLGWARELGEQFF. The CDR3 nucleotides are TGTGCCAGCAGCTTAGGGTGGGCTAGGGAACTCGGTGAGCAGTTCTTC.

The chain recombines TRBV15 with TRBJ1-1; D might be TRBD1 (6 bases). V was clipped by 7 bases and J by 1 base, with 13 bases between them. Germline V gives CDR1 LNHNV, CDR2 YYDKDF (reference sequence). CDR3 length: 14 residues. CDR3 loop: CATTPLGGNTEAFF. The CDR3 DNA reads TGTGCCACCACCCCGCTAGGGGGGAACACTGAAGCTTTCTTT.

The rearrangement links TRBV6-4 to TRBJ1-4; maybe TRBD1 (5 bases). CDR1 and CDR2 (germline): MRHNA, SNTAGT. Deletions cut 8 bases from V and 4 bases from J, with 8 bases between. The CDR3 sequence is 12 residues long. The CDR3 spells CASDRYNEKLFF. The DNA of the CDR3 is TGTGCCAGCGACAGATATAATGAAAAACTGTTTTTT.

The CDR3 DNA is TGTGCCAGCAGCCCAAGTGGAACTGAAGCTTTCTTT. Amino acids: CASSPSGTEAFF. J is TRBJ1-1 and V is TRBV5-4, with unresolved D. Germline CDR1 SGHNT, CDR2 YYREEE (reference sequence). The length of the CDR3 is 12 residues. The V end lost 4 bases, the J end lost 5 bases, and 9 bases lay between the germline ends.

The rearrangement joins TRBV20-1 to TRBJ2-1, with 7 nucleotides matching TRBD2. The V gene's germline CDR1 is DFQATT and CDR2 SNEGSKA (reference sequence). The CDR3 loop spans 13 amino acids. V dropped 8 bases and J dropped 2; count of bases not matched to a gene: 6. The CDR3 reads CSPGGLAYNEQFF. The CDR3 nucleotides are TGCAGTCCAGGCGGACTAGCCTACAATGAGCAGTTCTTC.

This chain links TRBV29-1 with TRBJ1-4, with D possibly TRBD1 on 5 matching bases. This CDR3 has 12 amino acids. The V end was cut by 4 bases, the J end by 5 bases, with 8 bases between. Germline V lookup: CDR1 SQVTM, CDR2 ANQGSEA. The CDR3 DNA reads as TGCAGCGTTGGTCCAGGGAATGAAAAACTGTTTTTT. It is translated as CSVGPGNEKLFF.

CDR3 DNA sequence: TGTGCCAGCAGCTTAGAGTGGGCAGCACGGGAGCAGTTCTTC. Translating it yields CASSLEWAAREQFF. The chain couples TRBV13 to TRBJ2-1; D uncertain. The CDR3 contains 14 residues. Germline-derived CDR1 and CDR2 are PRHDT and FYEKMQ (reference sequence). V gave up 1 base and J gave up 10 bases, with 14 bases separating them.

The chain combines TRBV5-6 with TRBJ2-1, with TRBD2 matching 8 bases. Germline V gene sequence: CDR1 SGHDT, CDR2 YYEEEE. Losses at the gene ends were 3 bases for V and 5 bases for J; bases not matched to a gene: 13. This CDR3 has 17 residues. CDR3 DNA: TGTGCCAGCAGCTATCAAACCGGACTAGCCCCCCACAATGAGCAGTTCTTC. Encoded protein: CASSYQTGLAPHNEQFF.

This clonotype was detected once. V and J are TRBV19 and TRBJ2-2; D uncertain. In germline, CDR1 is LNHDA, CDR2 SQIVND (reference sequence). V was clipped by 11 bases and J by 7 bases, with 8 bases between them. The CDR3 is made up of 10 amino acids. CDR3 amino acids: CAGSVGELFF. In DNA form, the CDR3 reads TGTGCCGGATCGGTCGGGGAGCTGTTTTTT.

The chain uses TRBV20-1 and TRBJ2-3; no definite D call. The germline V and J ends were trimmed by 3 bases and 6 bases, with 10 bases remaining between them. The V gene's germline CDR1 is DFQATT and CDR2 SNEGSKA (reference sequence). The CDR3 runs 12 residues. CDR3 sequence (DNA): TGCAGTGCTAGCGACGGGTCCGATACGCAGTATTTT. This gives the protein CSASDGSDTQYF.

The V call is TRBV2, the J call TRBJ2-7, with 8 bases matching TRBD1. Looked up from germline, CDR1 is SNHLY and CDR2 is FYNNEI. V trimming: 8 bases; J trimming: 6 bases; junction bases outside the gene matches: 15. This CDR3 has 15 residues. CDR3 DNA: TGTGCCAGCCCCGACTCCAGGACAGGGTTGGGCGAGCAGTACTTC. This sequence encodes CASPDSRTGLGEQYF.

The CDR3 DNA follows: TGTGCCAGCAGTTCAGCGGGAGTTTACAATGAGCAGTTCTTC. It codes for CASSSAGVYNEQFF. This rearrangement joins TRBV6-5 to TRBJ2-1; 8 bases fit TRBD2. V was pared by 4 bases and J by 4 bases, with 3 bases of the junction left unmatched. There are 14 residues in the CDR3. Per the germline V gene, CDR1 is MNHEY and CDR2 is SVGAGI.

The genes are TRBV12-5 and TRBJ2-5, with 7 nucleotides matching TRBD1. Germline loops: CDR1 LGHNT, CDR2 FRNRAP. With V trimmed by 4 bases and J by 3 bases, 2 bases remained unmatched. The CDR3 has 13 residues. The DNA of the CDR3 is TGTGCTAGTGGTTCGGGACAGAAAGAGACCCAGTACTTC. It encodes CASGSGQKETQYF.

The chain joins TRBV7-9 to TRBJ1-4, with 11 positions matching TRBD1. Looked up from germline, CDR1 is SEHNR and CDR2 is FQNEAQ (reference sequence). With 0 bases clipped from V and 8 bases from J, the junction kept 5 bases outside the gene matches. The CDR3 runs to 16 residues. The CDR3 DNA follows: TGTGCCAGCAGCTTAGCGTTGGACAGGGGGCAAGAAAAACTGTTTTTT. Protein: CASSLALDRGQEKLFF.

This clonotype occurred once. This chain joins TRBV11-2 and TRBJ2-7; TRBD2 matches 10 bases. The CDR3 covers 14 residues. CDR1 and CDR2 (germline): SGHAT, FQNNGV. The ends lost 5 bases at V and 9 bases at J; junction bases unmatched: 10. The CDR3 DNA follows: TGTGCCAGCAGCCCGCGAGGGGGACTAGCGCCGCAGTACTTC. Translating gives CASSPRGGLAPQYF.

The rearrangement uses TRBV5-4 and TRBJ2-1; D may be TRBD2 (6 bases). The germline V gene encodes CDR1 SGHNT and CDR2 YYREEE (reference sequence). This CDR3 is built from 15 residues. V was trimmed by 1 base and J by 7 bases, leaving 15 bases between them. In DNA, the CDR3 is TGTGCCAGCAGCTTGCGGCGGGAAAAGGTTAATGAGCAGTTCTTC. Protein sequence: CASSLRREKVNEQFF.

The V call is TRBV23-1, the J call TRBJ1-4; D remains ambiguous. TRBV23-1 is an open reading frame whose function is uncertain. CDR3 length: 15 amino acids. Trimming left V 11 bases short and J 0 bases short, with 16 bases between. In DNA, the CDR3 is TGCGCCGCTACAAAAGGATTTGCAACTAATGAAAAACTGTTTTTT. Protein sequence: CAATKGFATNEKLFF.

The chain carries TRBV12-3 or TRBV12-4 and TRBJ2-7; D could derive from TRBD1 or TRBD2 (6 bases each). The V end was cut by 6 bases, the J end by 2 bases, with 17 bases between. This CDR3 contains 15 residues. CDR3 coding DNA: TGTGCCAGCAGCCTTGTGGGCGGGACACCCTACGAGCAGTACTTC. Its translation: CASSLVGGTPYEQYF.

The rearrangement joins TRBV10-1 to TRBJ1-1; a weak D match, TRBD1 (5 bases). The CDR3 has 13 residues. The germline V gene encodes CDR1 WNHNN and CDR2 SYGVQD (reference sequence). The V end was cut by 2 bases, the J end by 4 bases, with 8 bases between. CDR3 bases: TGCGCCAGCAGTGAGAGCGGGACCACTGAAGCTTTCTTT. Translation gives CASSESGTTEAFF.

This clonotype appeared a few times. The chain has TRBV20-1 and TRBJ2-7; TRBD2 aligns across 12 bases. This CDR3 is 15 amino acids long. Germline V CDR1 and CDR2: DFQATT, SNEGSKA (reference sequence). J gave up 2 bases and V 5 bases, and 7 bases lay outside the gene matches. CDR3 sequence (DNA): TGCAGTGCTCCTAGCGGGAGGGAATTCACCTACGAGCAGTACTTC. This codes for CSAPSGREFTYEQYF.

The CDR3 nucleotides read TGTGCCAGCAGTTTATCGCTGGGGACAGGGTTGGCCACCGGGGAGCTGTTTTTT. Translation: CASSLSLGTGLATGELFF. The gene calls are TRBV27 and TRBJ2-2; TRBD1 agrees at 9 bases. Germline V gene sequence: CDR1 MNHEY, CDR2 SMNVEV (reference sequence). CDR3 length: 18 residues. V shed 0 bases and J 4 bases; nucleotides not matched to a gene: 9.

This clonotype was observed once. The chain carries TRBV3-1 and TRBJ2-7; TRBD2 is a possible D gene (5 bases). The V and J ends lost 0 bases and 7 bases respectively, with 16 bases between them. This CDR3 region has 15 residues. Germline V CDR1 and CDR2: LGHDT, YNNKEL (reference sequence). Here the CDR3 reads CASSQDRDRVREQYF. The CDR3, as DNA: TGTGCCAGCAGCCAAGATCGGGATAGAGTCCGAGAGCAGTACTTC.